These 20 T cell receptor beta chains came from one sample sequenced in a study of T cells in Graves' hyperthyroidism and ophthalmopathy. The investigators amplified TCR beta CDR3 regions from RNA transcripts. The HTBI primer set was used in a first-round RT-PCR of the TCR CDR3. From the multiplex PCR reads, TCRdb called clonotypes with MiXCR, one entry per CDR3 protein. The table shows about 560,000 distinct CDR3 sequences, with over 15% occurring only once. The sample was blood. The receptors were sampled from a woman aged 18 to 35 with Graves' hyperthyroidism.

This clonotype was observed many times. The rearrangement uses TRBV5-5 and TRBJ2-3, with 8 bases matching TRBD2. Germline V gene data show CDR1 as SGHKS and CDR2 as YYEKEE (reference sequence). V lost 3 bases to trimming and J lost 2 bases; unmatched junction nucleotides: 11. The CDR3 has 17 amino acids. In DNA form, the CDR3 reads TGTGCCAGCAGCTCTATAACAGCGGGGGCTGACACAGATACGCAGTATTTT. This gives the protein CASSSITAGADTDTQYF.

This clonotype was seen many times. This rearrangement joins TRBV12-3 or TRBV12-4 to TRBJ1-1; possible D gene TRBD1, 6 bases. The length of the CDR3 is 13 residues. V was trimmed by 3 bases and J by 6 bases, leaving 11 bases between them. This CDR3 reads CASSFVGGAEAFF. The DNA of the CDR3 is TGTGCCAGCAGTTTTGTGGGGGGCGCTGAAGCTTTCTTT.

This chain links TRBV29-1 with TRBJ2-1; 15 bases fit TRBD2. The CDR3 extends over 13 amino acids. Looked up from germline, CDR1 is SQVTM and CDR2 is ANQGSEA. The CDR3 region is CCGLAGGYNEQFF. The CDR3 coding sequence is TGCTGCGGACTAGCGGGAGGGTACAATGAGCAGTTCTTC.

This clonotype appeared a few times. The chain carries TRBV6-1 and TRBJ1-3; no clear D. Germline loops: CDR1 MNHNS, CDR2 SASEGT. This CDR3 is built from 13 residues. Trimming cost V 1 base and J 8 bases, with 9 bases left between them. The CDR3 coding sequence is TGTGCCAGCAGTGAAGTTCAGGAGGACACCATATATTTT. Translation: CASSEVQEDTIYF.

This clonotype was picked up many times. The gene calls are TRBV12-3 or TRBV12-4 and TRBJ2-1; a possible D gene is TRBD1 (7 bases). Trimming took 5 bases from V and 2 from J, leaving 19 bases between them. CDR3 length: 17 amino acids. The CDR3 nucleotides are TGTGCCAGCAGTCCCAGGGGGGCGGCAGGGGCCTACAATGAGCAGTTCTTC. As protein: CASSPRGAAGAYNEQFF.

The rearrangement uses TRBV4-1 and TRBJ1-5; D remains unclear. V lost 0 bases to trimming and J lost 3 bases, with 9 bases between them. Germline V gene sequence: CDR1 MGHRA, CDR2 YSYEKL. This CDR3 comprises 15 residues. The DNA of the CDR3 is TGCGCCAGCAGCCAAGATAAGGGCGTCAATCAGCCCCAGCATTTT. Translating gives CASSQDKGVNQPQHF.

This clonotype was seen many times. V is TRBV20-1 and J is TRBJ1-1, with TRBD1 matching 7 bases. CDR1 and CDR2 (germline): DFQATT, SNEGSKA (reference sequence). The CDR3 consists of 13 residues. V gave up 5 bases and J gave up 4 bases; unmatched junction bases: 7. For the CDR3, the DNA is TGCAGTGCTCCGACAGGGAAAGGCACTGAAGCTTTCTTT. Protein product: CSAPTGKGTEAFF.

In nucleotides, the CDR3 is TGTGCCAGCAGCACGGACAGAGATCAGCCCCAGCATTTT. It yields the protein CASSTDRDQPQHF. The rearrangement links TRBV5-4 to TRBJ1-5, with D tentatively TRBD1 (6 bases). Germline lookup yields CDR1 SGHNT and CDR2 YYREEE (reference sequence). Trimming shortened V by 4 bases and J by 5 bases, and 10 bases separated the two germline ends. The CDR3 runs 13 residues.

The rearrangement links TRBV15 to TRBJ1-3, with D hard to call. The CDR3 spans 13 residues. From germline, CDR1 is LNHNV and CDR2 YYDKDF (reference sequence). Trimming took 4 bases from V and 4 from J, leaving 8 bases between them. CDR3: CATSTDSGNTIYF. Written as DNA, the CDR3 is TGTGCCACCAGCACAGATTCCGGAAACACCATATATTTT.

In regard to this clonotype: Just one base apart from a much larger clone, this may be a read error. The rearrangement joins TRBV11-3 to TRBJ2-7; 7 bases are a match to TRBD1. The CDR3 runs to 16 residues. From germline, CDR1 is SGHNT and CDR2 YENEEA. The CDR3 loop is CASGLVFRGSSYEQYF. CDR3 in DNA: TGTGCCAGCGGCTTAGTCTTCAGGGGGAGCTCCTACGAGCAGTACTTC.

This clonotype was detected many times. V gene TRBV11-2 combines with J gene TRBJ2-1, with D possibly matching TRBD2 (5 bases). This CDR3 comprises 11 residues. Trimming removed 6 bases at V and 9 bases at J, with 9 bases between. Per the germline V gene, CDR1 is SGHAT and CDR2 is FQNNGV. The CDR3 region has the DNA TGTGCCAGCAGATCGGGAAGTGAGCAGTTCTTC. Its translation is CASRSGSEQFF. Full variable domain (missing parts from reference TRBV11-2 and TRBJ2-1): EAGVAQSPRYKIIEKRQSVAFWCNPISGHATLYWYQQILGQGPKLLIQFQNNGVVDDSQLPKDRFSAERLKGVDSTLKIQPAKLEDSAVYLCASRSGSEQFFGPGTRLTVL.

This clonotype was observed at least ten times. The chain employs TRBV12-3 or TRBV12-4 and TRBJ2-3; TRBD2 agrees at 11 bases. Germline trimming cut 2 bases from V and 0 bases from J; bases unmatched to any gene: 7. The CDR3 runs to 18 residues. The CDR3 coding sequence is TGTGCCAGCAGTTTACTGACTAGCGGGGCTCCTAGCACAGATACGCAGTATTTT. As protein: CASSLLTSGAPSTDTQYF.

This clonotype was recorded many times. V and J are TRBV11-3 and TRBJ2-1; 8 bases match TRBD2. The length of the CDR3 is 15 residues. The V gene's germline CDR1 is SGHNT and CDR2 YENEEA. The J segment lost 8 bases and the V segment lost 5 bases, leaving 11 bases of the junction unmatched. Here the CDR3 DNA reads TGTGCCAGCAGCCCCGGGGGGGTTGCGGCGCATGAGCAGTTCTTC. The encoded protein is CASSPGGVAAHEQFF.

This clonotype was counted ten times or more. The CDR3 region is CASSHWGAGELFF. CDR3 bases: TGTGCCAGCAGCCACTGGGGTGCCGGGGAGCTGTTTTTT. The rearrangement uses TRBV3-1 and TRBJ2-2; D remains unclear. Trimming took off 3 bases at V and 6 bases at J, with 8 bases between the two ends. CDR1 is LGHDT, CDR2 YNNKEL, per germline (reference sequence). The CDR3 has 13 residues.

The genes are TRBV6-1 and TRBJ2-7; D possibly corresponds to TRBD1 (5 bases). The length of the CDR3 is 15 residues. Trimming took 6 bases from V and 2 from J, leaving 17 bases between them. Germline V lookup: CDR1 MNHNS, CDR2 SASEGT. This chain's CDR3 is CASRNVEGATYEQYF. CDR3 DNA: TGTGCCAGCAGGAACGTAGAAGGGGCCACCTACGAGCAGTACTTC.

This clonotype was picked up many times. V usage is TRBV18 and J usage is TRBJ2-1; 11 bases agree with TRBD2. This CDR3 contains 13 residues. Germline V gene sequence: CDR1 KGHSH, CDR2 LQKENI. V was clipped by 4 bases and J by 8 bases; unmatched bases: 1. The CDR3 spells CASSQTSGDEQFF. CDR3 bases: TGTGCCAGCTCACAGACTAGCGGGGATGAGCAGTTCTTC.

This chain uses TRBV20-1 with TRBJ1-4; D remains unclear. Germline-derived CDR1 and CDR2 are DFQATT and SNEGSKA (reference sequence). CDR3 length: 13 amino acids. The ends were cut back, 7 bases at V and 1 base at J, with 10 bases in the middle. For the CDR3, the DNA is TGCAGTGTTAACGGACTAACTAATGAAAAACTGTTTTTT. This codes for CSVNGLTNEKLFF.

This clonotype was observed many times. This chain's CDR3 is CASRLVGGGNEQFF. For the CDR3, the DNA is TGTGCCAGCAGACTTGTCGGGGGAGGGAATGAGCAGTTCTTC. The genes are TRBV12-3 or TRBV12-4 and TRBJ2-1, with TRBD2 matching 7 bases. CDR3 length equals 14 residues. Trimming cost V 6 bases and J 7 bases; bases outside gene matches: 9.

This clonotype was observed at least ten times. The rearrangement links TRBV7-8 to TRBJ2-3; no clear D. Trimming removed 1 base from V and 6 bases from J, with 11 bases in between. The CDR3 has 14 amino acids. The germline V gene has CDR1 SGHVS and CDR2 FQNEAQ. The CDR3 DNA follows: TGTGCCAGCAGCTTAGTTCGGGTAGTTGATACGCAGTATTTT. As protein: CASSLVRVVDTQYF.

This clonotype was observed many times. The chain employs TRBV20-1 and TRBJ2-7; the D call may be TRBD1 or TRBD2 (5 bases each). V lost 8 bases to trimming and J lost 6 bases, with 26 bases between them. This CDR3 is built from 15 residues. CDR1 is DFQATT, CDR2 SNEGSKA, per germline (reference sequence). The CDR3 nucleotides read TGCAGTTTTTCGGGTACCTCTAGCAGGGATAGCGAGCAGTACTTC. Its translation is CSFSGTSSRDSEQYF.